The next 2 T cell receptor beta chains were all read from a single sample in a study of blood T cell repertoires in COVID-19. The table came from immunoSEQ multiplex PCR; TCRdb's copy has only in-frame clones and leaves some out. The sample consists of over 200,000 clones, about 81% of them appearing once. Sequenced input: PBMCs or T cells enriched from blood (not recorded which). Receptors originate from a man in his forties who had recovered from COVID-19.

The chain carries TRBV19 and TRBJ1-6; D not resolved. Trimming removed 6 bases at V and 0 bases at J, with 12 bases between. CDR1 and CDR2 from the germline V gene are LNHDA and SQIVND (reference sequence). The CDR3 totals 16 residues. As DNA, the CDR3 is TGTGCCAGTAGCCCCTTGGGGAGCTCCTATAATTCACCCCTCCACTTT. Translated, it gives CASSPLGSSYNSPLHF.

The chain uses TRBV12-3 or TRBV12-4 and TRBJ2-7, with a weak D call TRBD2 (5 bases). The V end was cut by 6 bases, the J end by 4 bases, with 13 bases between. This CDR3 has 13 residues. This CDR3 is CASSPIRGYEQYF. As DNA, the CDR3 is TGTGCCAGCAGCCCCATCCGAGGGTACGAGCAGTACTTC.